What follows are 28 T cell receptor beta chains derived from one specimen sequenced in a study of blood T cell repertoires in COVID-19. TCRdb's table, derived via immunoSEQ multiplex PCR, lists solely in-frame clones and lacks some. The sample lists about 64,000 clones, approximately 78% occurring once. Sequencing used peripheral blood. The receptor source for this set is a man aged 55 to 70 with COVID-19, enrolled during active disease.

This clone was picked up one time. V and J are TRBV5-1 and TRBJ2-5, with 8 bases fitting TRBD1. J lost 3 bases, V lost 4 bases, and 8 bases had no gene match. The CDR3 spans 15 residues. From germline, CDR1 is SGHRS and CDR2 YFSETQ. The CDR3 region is CASSSGQGVEETQYF. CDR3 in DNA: TGCGCCAGCAGCAGCGGACAGGGTGTAGAAGAGACCCAGTACTTC.

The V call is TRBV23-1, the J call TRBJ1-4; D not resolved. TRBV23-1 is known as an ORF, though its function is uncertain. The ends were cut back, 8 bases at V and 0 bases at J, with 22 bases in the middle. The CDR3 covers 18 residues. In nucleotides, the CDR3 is TGCGCCAGCTATCCCAAGACTGAAAAACCCCCAACTAATGAAAAACTGTTTTTT. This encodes CASYPKTEKPPTNEKLFF.

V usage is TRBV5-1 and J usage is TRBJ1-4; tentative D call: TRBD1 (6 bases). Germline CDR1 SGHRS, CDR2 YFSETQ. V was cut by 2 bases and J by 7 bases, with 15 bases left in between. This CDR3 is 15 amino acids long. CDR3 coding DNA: TGCGCCAGCAGCTTAAATGGACAGCTGGGTGAAAAACTGTTTTTT. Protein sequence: CASSLNGQLGEKLFF.

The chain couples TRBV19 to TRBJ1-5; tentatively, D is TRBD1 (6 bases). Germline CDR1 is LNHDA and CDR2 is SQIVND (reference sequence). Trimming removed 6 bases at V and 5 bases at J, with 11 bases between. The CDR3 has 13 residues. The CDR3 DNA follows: TGTGCCAGTAGCCGGGACACAGATCAGCCCCAGCATTTT. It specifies CASSRDTDQPQHF.

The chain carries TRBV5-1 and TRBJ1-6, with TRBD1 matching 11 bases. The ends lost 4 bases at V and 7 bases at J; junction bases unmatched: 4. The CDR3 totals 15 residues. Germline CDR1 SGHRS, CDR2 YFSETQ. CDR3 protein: CASSRTGGTNSPLHF. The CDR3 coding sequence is TGCGCCAGCAGCAGGACAGGGGGCACAAATTCACCCCTCCACTTT. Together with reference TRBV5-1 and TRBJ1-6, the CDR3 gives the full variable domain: KAGVTQTPRYLIKTRGQQVTLSCSPISGHRSVSWYQQTPGQGLQFLFEYFSETQRNKGNFPGRFSGRQFSNSRSEMNVSTLELGDSALYLCASSRTGGTNSPLHFGNGTRLTVT.

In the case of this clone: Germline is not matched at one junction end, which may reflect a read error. CDR3 DNA sequence: TGTGCCAGCAGTCCCCGGGGGGTGACCTCCCACGAGCAGTACTTC. Protein: CASSPRGVTSHEQYF. The chain is built from TRBV6-6 and TRBJ2-7; TRBD2 matches at 7 bases. Germline loops: CDR1 MNHNY, CDR2 SVGAGI (reference sequence). This CDR3 region has 15 residues.

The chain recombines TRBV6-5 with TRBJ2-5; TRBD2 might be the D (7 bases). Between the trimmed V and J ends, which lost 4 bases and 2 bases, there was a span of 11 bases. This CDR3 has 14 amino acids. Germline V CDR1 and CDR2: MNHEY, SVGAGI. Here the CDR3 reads CASSFGGLQETQYF. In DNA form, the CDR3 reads TGTGCCAGCAGTTTCGGGGGGCTACAAGAGACCCAGTACTTC.

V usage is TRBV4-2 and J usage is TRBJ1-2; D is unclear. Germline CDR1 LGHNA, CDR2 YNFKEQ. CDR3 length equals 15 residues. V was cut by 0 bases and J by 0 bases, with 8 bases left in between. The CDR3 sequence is CASSQDWPTNYGYTF. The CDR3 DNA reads TGTGCCAGCAGCCAAGATTGGCCAACTAACTATGGCTACACCTTC.

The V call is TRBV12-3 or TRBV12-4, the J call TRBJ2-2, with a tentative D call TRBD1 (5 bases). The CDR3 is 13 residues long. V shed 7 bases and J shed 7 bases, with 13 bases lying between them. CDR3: CASNSGQVGELFF. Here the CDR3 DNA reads TGTGCCAGCAATTCAGGGCAAGTCGGGGAGCTGTTTTTT.

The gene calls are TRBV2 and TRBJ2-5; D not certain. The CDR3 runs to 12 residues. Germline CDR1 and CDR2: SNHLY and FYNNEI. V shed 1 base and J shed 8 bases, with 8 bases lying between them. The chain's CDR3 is CASSEERETQYF. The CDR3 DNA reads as TGTGCCAGCAGTGAAGAGAGAGAAACCCAGTACTTC. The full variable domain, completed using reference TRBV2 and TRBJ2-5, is EPEVTQTPSHQVTQMGQEVILRCVPISNHLYFYWYRQILGQKVEFLVSFYNNEISEKSEIFDDQFSVERPDGSNFTLKIRSTKLEDSAMYFCASSEERETQYFGPGTRLLVL.

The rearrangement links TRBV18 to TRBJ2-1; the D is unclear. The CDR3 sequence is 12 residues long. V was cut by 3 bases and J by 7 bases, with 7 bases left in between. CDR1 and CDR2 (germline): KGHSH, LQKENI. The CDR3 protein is CASSPADNEQFF. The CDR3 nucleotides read TGTGCCAGCTCACCGGCCGATAATGAGCAGTTCTTC.

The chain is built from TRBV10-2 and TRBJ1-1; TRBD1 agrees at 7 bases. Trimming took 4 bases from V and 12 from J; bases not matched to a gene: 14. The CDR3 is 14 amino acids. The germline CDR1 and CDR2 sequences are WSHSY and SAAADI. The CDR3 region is CASSVDRYSPEPFF. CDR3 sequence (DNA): TGCGCCAGCAGTGTGGACAGGTACTCGCCAGAACCTTTCTTT.

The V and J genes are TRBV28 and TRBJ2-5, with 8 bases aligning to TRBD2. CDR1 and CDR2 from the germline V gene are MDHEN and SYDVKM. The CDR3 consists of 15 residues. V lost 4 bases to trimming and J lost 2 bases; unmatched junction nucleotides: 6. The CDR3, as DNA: TGTGCCAGCAGTTCTCAGACTAGCGCACAAGAGACCCAGTACTTC. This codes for CASSSQTSAQETQYF.

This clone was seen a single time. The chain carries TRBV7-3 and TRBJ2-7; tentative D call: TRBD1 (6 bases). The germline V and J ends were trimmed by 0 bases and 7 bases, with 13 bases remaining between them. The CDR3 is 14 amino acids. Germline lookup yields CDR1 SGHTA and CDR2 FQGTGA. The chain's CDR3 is CASSLTGQTGEQYF. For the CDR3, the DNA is TGTGCCAGCAGCTTAACGGGACAAACGGGGGAGCAGTACTTC.

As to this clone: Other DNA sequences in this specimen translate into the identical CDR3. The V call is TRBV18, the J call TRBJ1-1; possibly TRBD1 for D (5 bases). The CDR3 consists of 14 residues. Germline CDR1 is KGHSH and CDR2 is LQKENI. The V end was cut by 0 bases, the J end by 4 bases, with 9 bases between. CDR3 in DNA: TGTGCCAGCTCACCACCGGTCGGGGGCACTGAAGCTTTCTTT. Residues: CASSPPVGGTEAFF.

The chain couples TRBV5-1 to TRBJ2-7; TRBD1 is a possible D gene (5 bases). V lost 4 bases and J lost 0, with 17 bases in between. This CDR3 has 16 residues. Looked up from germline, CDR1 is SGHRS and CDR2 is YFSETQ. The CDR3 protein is CASSPEWGVSSYEQYF. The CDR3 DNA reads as TGCGCCAGCAGCCCCGAGTGGGGCGTGAGCTCCTACGAGCAGTACTTC.

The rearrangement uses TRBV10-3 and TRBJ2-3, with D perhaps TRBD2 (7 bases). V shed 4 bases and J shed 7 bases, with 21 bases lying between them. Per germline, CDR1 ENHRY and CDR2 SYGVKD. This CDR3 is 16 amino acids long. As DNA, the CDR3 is TGTGCCATCAGTGCCGCAGGGGCGGGGGATGGAAATACGCAGTATTTT. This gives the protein CAISAAGAGDGNTQYF.

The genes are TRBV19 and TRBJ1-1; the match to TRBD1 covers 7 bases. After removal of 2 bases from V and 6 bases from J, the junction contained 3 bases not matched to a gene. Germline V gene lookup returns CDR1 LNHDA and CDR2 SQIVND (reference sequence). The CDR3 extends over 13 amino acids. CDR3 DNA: TGTGCCAGTAGTATAAGGGGGCTGCCTGAAGCTTTCTTT. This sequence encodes CASSIRGLPEAFF.

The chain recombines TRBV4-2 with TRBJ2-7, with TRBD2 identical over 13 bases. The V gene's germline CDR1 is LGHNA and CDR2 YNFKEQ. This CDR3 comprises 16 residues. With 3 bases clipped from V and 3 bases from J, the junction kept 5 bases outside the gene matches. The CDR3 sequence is CASSQELAGGFYEQYF. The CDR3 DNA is TGTGCCAGCAGCCAGGAACTAGCGGGAGGGTTCTACGAGCAGTACTTC.

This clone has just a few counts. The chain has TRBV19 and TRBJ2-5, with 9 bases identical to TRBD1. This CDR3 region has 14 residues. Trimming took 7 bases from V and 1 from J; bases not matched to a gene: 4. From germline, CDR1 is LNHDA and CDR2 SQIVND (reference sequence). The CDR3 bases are TGTGCCAGTATGGACAGGGGAGGCCAAGAGACCCAGTACTTC. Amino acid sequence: CASMDRGGQETQYF.

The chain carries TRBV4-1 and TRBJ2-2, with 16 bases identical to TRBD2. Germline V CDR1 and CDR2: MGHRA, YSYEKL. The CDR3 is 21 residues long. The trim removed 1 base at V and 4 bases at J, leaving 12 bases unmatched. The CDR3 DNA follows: TGCGCCAGCAGCCAAGGTTTTCTGGGACTAGCGGGGGGGCCGCGCACCGGGGAGCTGTTTTTT. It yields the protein CASSQGFLGLAGGPRTGELFF.

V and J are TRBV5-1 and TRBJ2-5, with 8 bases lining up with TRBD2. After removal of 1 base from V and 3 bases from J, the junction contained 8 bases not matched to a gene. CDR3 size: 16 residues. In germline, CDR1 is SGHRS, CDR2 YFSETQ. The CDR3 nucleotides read TGCGCCAGCAGCTTGTTGGGGACCGGGAGGGAAGAGACCCAGTACTTC. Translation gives CASSLLGTGREETQYF.

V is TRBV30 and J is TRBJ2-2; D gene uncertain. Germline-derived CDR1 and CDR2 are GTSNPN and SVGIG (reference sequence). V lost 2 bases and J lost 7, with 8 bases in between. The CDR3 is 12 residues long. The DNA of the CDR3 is TGTGCCTGGAGTACCCAACACGGGGAGCTGTTTTTT. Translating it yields CAWSTQHGELFF.

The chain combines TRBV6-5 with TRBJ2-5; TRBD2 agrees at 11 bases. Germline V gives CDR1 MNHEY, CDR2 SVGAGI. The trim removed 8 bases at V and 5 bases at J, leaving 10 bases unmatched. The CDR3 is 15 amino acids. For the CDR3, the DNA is TGTGCCAGCTGTCCCCCGGCTAGCGGGAGGGAGACCCAGTACTTC. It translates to CASCPPASGRETQYF.

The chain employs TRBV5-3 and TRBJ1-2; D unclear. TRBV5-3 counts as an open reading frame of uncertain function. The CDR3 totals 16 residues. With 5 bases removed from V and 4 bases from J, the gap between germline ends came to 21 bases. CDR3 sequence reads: CARSYNGPARGYGYTF. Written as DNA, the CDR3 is TGTGCCAGAAGTTACAATGGCCCTGCCCGCGGCTATGGCTACACCTTC.

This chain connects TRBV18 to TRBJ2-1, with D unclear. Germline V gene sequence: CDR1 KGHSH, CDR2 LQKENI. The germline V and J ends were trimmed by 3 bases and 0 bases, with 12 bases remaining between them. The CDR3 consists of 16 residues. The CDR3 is CASSPSSSGSYNEQFF. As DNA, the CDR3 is TGTGCCAGCTCACCGTCGTCCTCAGGCTCCTACAATGAGCAGTTCTTC.

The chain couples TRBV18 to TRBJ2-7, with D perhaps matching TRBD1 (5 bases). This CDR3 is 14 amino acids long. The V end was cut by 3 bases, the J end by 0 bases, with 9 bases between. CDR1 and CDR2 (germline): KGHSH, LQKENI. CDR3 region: CASSPREGSYEQYF. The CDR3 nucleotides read TGTGCCAGCTCACCCAGGGAAGGCTCCTACGAGCAGTACTTC.

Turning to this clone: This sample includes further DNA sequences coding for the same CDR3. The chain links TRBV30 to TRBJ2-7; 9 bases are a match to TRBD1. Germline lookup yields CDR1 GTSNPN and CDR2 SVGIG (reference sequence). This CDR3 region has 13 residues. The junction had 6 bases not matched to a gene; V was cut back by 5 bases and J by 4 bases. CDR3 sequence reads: CAWSPGQGYEQYF. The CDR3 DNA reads TGTGCCTGGTCCCCGGGACAGGGATACGAGCAGTACTTC.